This T cell receptor beta chain was documented in a study of blood T cell repertoires in COVID-19. Study information: Sites across the United States, Italy and Spain contributed samples from acute and convalescent COVID-19. T cells, B-cell-depleted T cells, or PBMCs supplied cDNA or gDNA.

In the original workflow: Nucleated cell number was recorded as an estimate derived from reference gene primer amplification. This table comes from immunoSEQ multiplex PCR, and its TCRdb copy is limited to in-frame clones, with some not included. The D gene and trimming were derived from the DNA, and the V and J assignments and clone size from that table. The table includes about 44,000 clones, roughly 87% detected once. Germline V CDR1 and CDR2: LGHDT, YNNKEL (reference sequence). Trimming removed 3 bases from V and 1 base from J, with 6 bases in between. The CDR3 runs to 13 residues. This sequence was found in an older man with active COVID-19. The chain employs TRBV3-1 (or the pseudogene TRBV3-2) and TRBJ1-1; D is unclear. The sequenced sample consisted of peripheral blood. The CDR3 coding sequence is TGTGCCAGCAGCCACCTATCGAACACTGAAGCTTTCTTT. It specifies CASSHLSNTEAFF.